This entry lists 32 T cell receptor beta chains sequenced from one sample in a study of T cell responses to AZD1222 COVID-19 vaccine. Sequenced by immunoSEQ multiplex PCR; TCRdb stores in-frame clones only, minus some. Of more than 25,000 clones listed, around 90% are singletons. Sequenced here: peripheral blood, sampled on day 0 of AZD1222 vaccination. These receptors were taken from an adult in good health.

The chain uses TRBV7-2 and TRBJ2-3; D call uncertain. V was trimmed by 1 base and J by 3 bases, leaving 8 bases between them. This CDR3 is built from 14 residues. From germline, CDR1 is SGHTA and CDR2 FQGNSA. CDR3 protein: CASSLVFGTDTQYF. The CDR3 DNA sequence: TGTGCCAGCAGCTTAGTTTTTGGTACAGATACGCAGTATTTT.

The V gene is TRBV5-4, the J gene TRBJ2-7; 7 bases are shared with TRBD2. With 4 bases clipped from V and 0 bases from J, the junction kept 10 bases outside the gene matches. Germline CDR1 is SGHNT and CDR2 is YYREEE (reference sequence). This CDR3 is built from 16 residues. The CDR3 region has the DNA TGTGCCAGCAGCCAATCTACTAGCGCCTCCTCCTACGAGCAGTACTTC. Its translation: CASSQSTSASSYEQYF. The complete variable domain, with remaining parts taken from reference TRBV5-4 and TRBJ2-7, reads ETGVTQSPTHLIKTRGQQVTLRCSSQSGHNTVSWYQQALGQGPQFIFQYYREEENGRGNFPPRFSGLQFPNYSSELNVNALELDDSALYLCASSQSTSASSYEQYFGPGTRLTVT.

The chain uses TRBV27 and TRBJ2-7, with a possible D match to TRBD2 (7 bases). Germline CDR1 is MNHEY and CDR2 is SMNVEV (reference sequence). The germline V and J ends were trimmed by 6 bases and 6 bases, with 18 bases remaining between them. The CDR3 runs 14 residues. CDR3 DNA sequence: TGTGCCAGCAGCATCGGGGGGCGAGCGTTCGAGCAGTACTTC. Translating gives CASSIGGRAFEQYF.

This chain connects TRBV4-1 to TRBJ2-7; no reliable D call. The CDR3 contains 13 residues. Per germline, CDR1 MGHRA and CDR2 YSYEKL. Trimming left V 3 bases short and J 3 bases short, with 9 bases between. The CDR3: CASSHETNYEQYF. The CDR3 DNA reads TGCGCCAGCAGCCACGAGACGAACTACGAGCAGTACTTC.

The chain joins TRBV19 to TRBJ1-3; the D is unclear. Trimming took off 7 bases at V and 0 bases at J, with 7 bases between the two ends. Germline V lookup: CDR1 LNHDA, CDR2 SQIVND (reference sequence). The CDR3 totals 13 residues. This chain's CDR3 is CASTVNSGNTIYF. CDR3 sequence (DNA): TGTGCCAGTACTGTTAACTCTGGAAACACCATATATTTT.

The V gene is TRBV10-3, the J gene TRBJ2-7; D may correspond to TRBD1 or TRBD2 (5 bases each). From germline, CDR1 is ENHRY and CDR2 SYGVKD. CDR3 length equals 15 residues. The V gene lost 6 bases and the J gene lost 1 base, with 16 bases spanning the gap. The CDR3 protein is CAIRGRSLLSYEQYF. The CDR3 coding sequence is TGTGCCATCAGGGGACGGAGTTTACTATCCTACGAGCAGTACTTC.

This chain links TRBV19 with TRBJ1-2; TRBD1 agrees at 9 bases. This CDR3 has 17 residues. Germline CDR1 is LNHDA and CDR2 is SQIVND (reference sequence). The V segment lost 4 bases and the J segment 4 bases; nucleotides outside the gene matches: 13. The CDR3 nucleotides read TGTGCCAGTAGTACTACCAACACAGGGGGCTGGCGCTATGGCTACACCTTC. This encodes CASSTTNTGGWRYGYTF.

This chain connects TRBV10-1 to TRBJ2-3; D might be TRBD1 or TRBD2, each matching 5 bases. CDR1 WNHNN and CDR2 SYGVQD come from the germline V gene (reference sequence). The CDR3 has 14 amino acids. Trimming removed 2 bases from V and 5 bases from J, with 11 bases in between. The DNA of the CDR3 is TGCGCCAGCAGTGAGAAATTTGGGGGAGATACGCAGTATTTT. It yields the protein CASSEKFGGDTQYF.

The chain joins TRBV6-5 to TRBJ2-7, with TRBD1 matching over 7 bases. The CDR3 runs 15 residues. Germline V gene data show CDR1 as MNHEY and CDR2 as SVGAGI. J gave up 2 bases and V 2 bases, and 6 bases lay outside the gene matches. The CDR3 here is CASSYRPGQTYEQYF. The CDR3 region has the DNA TGTGCCAGCAGTTACCGTCCGGGACAGACCTACGAGCAGTACTTC.

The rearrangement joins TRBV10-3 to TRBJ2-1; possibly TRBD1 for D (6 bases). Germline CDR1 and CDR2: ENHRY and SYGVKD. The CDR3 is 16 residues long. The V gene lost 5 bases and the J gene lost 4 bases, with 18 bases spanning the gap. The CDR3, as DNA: TGTGCCATCAGTAGGGCCCGAGAGGGGGAGTACAATGAGCAGTTCTTC. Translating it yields CAISRAREGEYNEQFF.

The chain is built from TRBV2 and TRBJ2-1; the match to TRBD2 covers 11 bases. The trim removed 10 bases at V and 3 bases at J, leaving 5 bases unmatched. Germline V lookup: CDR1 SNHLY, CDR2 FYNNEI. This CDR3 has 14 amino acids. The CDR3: CATRLAGFYNEQFF. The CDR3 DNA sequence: TGTGCCACCCGACTAGCGGGATTCTACAATGAGCAGTTCTTC.

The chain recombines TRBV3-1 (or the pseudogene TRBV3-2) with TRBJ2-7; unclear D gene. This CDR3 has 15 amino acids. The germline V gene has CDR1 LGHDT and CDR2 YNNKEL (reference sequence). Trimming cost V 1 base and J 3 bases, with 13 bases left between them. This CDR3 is CASSQGPPGRYEQYF. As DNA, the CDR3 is TGTGCCAGCAGCCAAGGACCGCCCGGGCGCTACGAGCAGTACTTC.

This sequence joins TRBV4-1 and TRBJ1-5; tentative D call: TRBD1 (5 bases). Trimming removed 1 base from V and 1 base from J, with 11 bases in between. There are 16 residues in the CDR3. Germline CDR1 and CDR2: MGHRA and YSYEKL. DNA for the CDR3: TGCGCCAGCAGCCAAGTCGGAGGGGCGAGCAATCAGCCCCAGCATTTT. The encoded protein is CASSQVGGASNQPQHF.

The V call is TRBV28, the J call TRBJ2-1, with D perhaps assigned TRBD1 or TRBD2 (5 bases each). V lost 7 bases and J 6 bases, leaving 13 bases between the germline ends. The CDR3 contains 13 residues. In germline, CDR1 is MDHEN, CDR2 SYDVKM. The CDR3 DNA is TGTGCCAGCACCAATGGGGGATCCAATGAGCAGTTCTTC. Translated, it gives CASTNGGSNEQFF. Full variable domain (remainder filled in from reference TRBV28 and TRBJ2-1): DVKVTQSSRYLVKRTGEKVFLECVQDMDHENMFWYRQDPGLGLRLIYFSYDVKMKEKGDIPEGYSVSREKKERFSLILESASTNQTSMYLCASTNGGSNEQFFGPGTRLTVL.

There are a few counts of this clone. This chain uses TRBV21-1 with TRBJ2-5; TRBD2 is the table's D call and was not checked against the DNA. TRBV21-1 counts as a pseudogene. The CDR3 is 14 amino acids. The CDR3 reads CASNGTSDQETQYF. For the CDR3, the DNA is TGTGCCAGCAACGGGACTAGCGACCAAGAGACCCAGTACTTC.

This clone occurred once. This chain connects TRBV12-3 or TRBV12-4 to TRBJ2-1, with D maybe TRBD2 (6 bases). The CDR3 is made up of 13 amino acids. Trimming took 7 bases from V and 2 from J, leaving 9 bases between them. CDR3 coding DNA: TGTGCCAGCAAGTGGACTACCTACAATGAGCAGTTCTTC. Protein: CASKWTTYNEQFF.

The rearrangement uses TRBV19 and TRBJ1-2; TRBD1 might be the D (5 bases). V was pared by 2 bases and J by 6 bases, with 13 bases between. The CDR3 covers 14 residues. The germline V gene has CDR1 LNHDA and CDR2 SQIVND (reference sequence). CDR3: CASSIIGAMDGYTF. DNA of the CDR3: TGTGCCAGTAGTATAATCGGGGCCATGGATGGCTACACCTTC. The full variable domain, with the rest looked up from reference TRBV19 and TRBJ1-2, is DGGITQSPKYLFRKEGQNVTLSCEQNLNHDAMYWYRQDPGQGLRLIYYSQIVNDFQKGDIAEGYSVSREKKESFPLTVTSAQKNPTAFYLCASSIIGAMDGYTFGSGTRLTVV.

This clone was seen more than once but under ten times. The CDR3 bases are TGTGCCAGCAGTCAGGGACAGAACACTGAAGCTTTCTTT. Its translation is CASSQGQNTEAFF. The V and J genes are TRBV6-6 and TRBJ1-1; D is possibly TRBD1 (6 bases). CDR3 length equals 13 residues. CDR1 and CDR2 (germline): MNHNY, SVGAGI (reference sequence). Trimming cost V 5 bases and J 1 base, with 8 bases left between them.

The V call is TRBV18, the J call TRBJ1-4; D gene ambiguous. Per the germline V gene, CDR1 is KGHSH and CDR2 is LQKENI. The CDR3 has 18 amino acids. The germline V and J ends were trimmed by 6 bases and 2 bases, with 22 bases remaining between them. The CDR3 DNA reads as TGTGCCAGCTCCCCCACCGCGGGGTCCGTTGGGACTAATGAAAAACTGTTTTTT. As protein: CASSPTAGSVGTNEKLFF.

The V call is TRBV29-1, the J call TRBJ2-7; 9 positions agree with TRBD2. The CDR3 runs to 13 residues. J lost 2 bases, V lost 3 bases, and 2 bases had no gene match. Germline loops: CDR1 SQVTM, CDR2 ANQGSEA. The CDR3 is CSVEASGTYEQYF. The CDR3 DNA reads TGCAGCGTTGAGGCTAGCGGGACCTACGAGCAGTACTTC.

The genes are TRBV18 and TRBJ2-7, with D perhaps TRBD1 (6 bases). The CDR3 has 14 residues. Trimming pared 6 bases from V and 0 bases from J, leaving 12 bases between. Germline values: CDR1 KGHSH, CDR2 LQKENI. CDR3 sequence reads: CASSGQGPSYEQYF. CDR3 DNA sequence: TGTGCCAGCTCCGGGCAGGGGCCCTCCTACGAGCAGTACTTC.

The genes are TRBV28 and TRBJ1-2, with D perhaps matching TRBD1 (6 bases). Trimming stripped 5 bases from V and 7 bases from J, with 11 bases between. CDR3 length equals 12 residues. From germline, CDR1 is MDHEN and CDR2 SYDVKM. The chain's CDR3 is CASSGNRVGYTF. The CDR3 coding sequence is TGTGCCAGCAGTGGGAACAGGGTTGGCTACACCTTC.

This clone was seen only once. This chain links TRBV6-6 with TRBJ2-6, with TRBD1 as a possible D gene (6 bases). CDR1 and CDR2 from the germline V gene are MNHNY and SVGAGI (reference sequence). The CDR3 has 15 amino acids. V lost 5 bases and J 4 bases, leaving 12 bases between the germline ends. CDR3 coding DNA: TGTGCCAGCAGTCTACAGGGTGCGGGGGCCAACGTCCTGACTTTC. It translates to CASSLQGAGANVLTF.

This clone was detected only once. CDR3 coding DNA: TGTGCCAGCAGTTCCCCAGGGGAGTGGACCGGGGAGCTGTTTTTT. Protein: CASSSPGEWTGELFF. The chain employs TRBV28 and TRBJ2-2, with a weak D call TRBD1 (6 bases). Trimming shortened V by 4 bases and J by 5 bases, and 14 bases separated the two germline ends. This CDR3 comprises 15 residues. From germline, CDR1 is MDHEN and CDR2 SYDVKM.

The CDR3 protein is CASSLVLAAMNYEQYF. The CDR3 DNA follows: TGTGCCAGCAGCTTAGTCCTAGCGGCCATGAACTACGAGCAGTACTTC. V gene TRBV11-2 combines with J gene TRBJ2-7, with 7 bases identical to TRBD2. Unmatched junction bases numbered 9, after V lost 1 base and J lost 3 bases. Germline CDR1 and CDR2: SGHAT and FQNNGV. The CDR3 contains 16 residues.

CDR3 DNA: TGTGCCACCCTAACACCTTCCCCTCCCTACGAGCAGTACTTC. It specifies CATLTPSPPYEQYF. J is TRBJ2-7 and V is TRBV28; D unclear. The CDR3 consists of 14 residues. The germline V and J ends were trimmed by 10 bases and 2 bases, with 18 bases remaining between them. Per the germline V gene, CDR1 is MDHEN and CDR2 is SYDVKM.

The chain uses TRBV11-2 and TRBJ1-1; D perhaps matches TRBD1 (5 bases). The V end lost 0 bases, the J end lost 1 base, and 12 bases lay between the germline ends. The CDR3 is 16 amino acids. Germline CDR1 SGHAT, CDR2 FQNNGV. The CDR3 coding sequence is TGTGCCAGCAGCTTAGATTCCCCGGGGCCGAACACTGAAGCTTTCTTT. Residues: CASSLDSPGPNTEAFF.

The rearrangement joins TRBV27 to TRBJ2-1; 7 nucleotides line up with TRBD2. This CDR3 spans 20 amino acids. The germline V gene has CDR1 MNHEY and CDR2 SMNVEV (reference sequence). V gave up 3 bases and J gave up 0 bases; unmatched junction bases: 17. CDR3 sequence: CASSLRGWSLAESSYNEQFF. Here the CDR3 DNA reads TGTGCCAGCAGTTTGCGGGGATGGAGTCTAGCGGAGAGCTCCTACAATGAGCAGTTCTTC.

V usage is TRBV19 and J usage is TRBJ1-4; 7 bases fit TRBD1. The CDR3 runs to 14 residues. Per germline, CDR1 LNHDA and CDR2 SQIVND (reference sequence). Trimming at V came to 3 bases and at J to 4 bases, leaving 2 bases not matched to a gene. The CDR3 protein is CASSIQGVNEKLFF. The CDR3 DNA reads TGTGCCAGTAGTATTCAGGGGGTTAATGAAAAACTGTTTTTT.

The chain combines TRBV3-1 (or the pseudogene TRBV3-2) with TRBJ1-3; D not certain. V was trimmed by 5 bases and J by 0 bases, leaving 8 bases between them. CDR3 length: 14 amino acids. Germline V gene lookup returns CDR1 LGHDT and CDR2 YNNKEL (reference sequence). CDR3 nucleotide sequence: TGTGCCAGCAGCATACAGTTCTCTGGAAACACCATATATTTT. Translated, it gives CASSIQFSGNTIYF.

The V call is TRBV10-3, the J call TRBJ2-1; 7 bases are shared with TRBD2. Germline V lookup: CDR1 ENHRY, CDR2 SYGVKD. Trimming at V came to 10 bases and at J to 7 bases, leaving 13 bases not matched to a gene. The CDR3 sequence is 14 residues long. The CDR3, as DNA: TGTGCCACCTATGACTTGGGACTACAGAATGAGCAGTTCTTC. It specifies CATYDLGLQNEQFF.

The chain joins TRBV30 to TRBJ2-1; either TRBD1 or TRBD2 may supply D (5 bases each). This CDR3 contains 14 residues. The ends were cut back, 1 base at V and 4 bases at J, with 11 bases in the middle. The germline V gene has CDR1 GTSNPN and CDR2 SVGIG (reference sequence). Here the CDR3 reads CAWSEGTGYNEQFF. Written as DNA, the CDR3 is TGTGCCTGGAGTGAGGGGACGGGGTACAATGAGCAGTTCTTC.